Below, 28 T cell receptor beta chains from the same sample are listed, as sequenced in a study of blood T cell repertoires in COVID-19. Some clones are missing from TCRdb's copy, which holds only in-frame ones; the method was immunoSEQ multiplex PCR. The sample has 440,000 or so clones; about 91% are singletons. The specimen sequenced was peripheral blood. Receptors were obtained from a woman in her thirties or forties with COVID-19, enrolled during active disease.

This clone was picked up one time. The CDR3 here is CASSDPPGGAGTSGAYEQYF. CDR3 coding DNA: TGTGCCAGCAGCGACCCCCCAGGGGGCGCCGGGACTAGCGGGGCCTACGAGCAGTACTTC. The chain is built from TRBV6-6 and TRBJ2-7, with 13 nucleotides matching TRBD2. Trimming cost V 6 bases and J 2 bases; bases outside gene matches: 19. CDR3 length: 20 amino acids. In germline, CDR1 is MNHNY, CDR2 SVGAGI (reference sequence).

V usage is TRBV29-1 and J usage is TRBJ2-7; D is possibly TRBD1 (6 bases). In germline, CDR1 is SQVTM, CDR2 ANQGSEA. The CDR3 contains 11 residues. The ends were cut back, 5 bases at V and 11 bases at J, with 16 bases in the middle. The CDR3, as DNA: TGCAGCGTTCCCAAAGGGGGTATTAAGTACTTC. Translation gives CSVPKGGIKYF.

This chain joins TRBV24-1 and TRBJ1-2; TRBD1 is a possible D gene (6 bases). Germline V lookup: CDR1 KGHDR, CDR2 SFDVKD. This CDR3 is 14 amino acids long. V was trimmed by 1 base and J by 8 bases, leaving 13 bases between them. The CDR3 here is CATSDLDRFGGYTF. The CDR3, as DNA: TGTGCCACCAGTGATTTAGACAGGTTCGGCGGCTACACCTTC.

CDR3 residues: CAATDGGLNTEAFF. CDR3 bases: TGTGCCGCGACCGACGGGGGGCTGAACACTGAAGCTTTCTTT. The chain recombines TRBV6-5 with TRBJ1-1; possibly TRBD1 for D (6 bases). V lost 11 bases and J lost 0, with 16 bases in between. This CDR3 is 14 amino acids long. From germline, CDR1 is MNHEY and CDR2 SVGAGI.

The chain carries TRBV7-9 and TRBJ1-4; TRBD1 matches 9 bases. Germline V gene sequence: CDR1 SEHNR, CDR2 FQNEAQ (reference sequence). V lost 4 bases, J lost 7 bases, and 4 bases stayed unmatched. CDR3 length: 14 residues. In nucleotides, the CDR3 is TGTGCCAGCAGCTCCGGGACAGGGTTTGAAAAACTGTTTTTT. This encodes CASSSGTGFEKLFF.

The chain combines TRBV3-1 (or the pseudogene TRBV3-2) with TRBJ2-2, with D maybe TRBD1 (6 bases). Germline V lookup: CDR1 LGHDT, CDR2 YNNKEL (reference sequence). CDR3 length equals 14 residues. Trimming pared 4 bases from V and 4 bases from J, leaving 10 bases between. The CDR3 protein is CASSPGQTTGELFF. The CDR3 nucleotides read TGTGCCAGCAGCCCCGGACAGACCACCGGGGAGCTGTTTTTT.

CDR3 residues: CASNLGQGNQPQHF. The CDR3 coding sequence is TGTGCCAGCAACTTGGGCCAGGGGAACCAGCCCCAGCATTTT. The chain combines TRBV6-5 with TRBJ1-5, with D possibly being TRBD1 (6 bases). CDR1 is MNHEY, CDR2 SVGAGI, per germline. With 7 bases removed from V and 7 bases from J, the gap between germline ends came to 17 bases. The CDR3 length is 14 residues.

This chain uses TRBV15 with TRBJ2-3, with D tentatively TRBD1 (6 bases). This CDR3 region has 15 residues. V lost 8 bases, J lost 1 base, and 16 bases lay in between. From germline, CDR1 is LNHNV and CDR2 YYDKDF (reference sequence). Written as DNA, the CDR3 is TGTGCCACCGAGAAATGGGGGCTTGGCACAGATACGCAGTATTTT. It specifies CATEKWGLGTDTQYF.

V and J are TRBV30 and TRBJ2-7, with D perhaps TRBD1 (5 bases). Trimming removed 2 bases at V and 2 bases at J, with 7 bases between. Germline CDR1 is GTSNPN and CDR2 is SVGIG (reference sequence). The CDR3 extends over 12 amino acids. The CDR3 here is CAWSTGTYEQYF. The CDR3 DNA is TGTGCCTGGAGTACAGGAACCTACGAGCAGTACTTC. Full variable domain (outside the CDR3, taken from reference TRBV30 and TRBJ2-7): SQTIHQWPATLVQPVGSPLSLECTVEGTSNPNLYWYRQAAGRGLQLLFYSVGIGQISSEVPQNLSASRPQDRQFILSSKKLLLSDSGFYLCAWSTGTYEQYFGPGTRLTVT.

This chain links TRBV27 with TRBJ1-2; D gene uncertain. The CDR3 contains 13 residues. The V end lost 3 bases, the J end lost 4 bases, and 9 bases lay between the germline ends. CDR1 and CDR2 from the germline V gene are MNHEY and SMNVEV (reference sequence). The CDR3 is CASSFSEGYGYTF. CDR3 sequence (DNA): TGTGCCAGCAGTTTTTCGGAGGGCTATGGCTACACCTTC.

This chain connects TRBV6-2 or TRBV6-3 to TRBJ2-1, with 7 bases matching TRBD2. Germline-derived CDR1 and CDR2 are MNHEY and SVGEGT. Trimming at V came to 6 bases and at J to 5 bases, leaving 16 bases not matched to a gene. This CDR3 region has 17 residues. For the CDR3, the DNA is TGTGCCAGCAGCCTCCGGCCTAGCGGAAGGTCACACAATGAGCAGTTCTTC. It specifies CASSLRPSGRSHNEQFF.

This chain links TRBV30 with TRBJ1-1; D remains unclear. From germline, CDR1 is GTSNPN and CDR2 SVGIG (reference sequence). CDR3 size: 13 residues. V was shortened by 4 bases and J by 5 bases, with 14 bases between the two germline ends. This CDR3 reads CAWTSDGRTEAFF. Here the CDR3 DNA reads TGTGCCTGGACCAGCGATGGAAGGACTGAAGCTTTCTTT.

The chain employs TRBV4-3 and TRBJ1-2; D uncertain. This CDR3 is 15 amino acids long. V gave up 4 bases and J gave up 4 bases, with 16 bases separating them. CDR1 is LGHNA and CDR2 is YSLEER in the germline V gene. The CDR3 region has the DNA TGCGCCAGCAGCCCCCGGGTTCCGGGATCCTATGGCTACACCTTC. Translated: CASSPRVPGSYGYTF.

V is TRBV27 and J is TRBJ2-7; a possible D gene is TRBD2 (5 bases). This CDR3 comprises 14 residues. The germline V gene has CDR1 MNHEY and CDR2 SMNVEV (reference sequence). V shed 8 bases and J shed 5 bases, with 19 bases lying between them. In nucleotides, the CDR3 is TGTGCCAGCGGAGGACGATCCCCTCAGAACGAGCAGTACTTC. Protein: CASGGRSPQNEQYF.

The gene calls are TRBV27 and TRBJ1-5, with D possibly matching TRBD1 (6 bases). V lost 9 bases and J 4 bases, leaving 13 bases between the germline ends. CDR3 length: 13 amino acids. Germline assignment: CDR1 MNHEY and CDR2 SMNVEV (reference sequence). CDR3 protein: CASWTAPNQPQHF. The CDR3 DNA sequence: TGTGCCAGTTGGACAGCCCCTAATCAGCCCCAGCATTTT.

This sequence joins TRBV28 and TRBJ1-1; D gene ambiguous. The germline V and J ends were trimmed by 3 bases and 3 bases, with 8 bases remaining between them. Germline CDR1 and CDR2: MDHEN and SYDVKM. The CDR3 loop spans 13 amino acids. The DNA of the CDR3 is TGTGCCAGCAGTTTCCCTTTATACACTGAAGCTTTCTTT. Translated: CASSFPLYTEAFF.

This chain links TRBV25-1 with TRBJ1-4; tentative D call: TRBD1 (5 bases). This CDR3 comprises 12 residues. CDR1 MGHDK and CDR2 SYGVNS come from the germline V gene. Trimming pared 2 bases from V and 8 bases from J, leaving 6 bases between. The CDR3 loop is CASSERGEKLFF. The CDR3 nucleotides are TGTGCCAGCAGTGAAAGGGGAGAAAAACTGTTTTTT.

This clone was observed once. The J gene is TRBJ2-7, the V gene TRBV4-3; 9 bases agree with TRBD2. The CDR3 runs to 15 residues. Per the germline V gene, CDR1 is LGHNA and CDR2 is YSLEER. Trimming removed 1 base from V and 0 bases from J; junction bases left unmatched: 1. The CDR3 DNA reads as TGCGCCAGCAGCCAAGTACTAGCGGGCTCCTACGAGCAGTACTTC. This encodes CASSQVLAGSYEQYF.

The chain joins TRBV28 to TRBJ2-3; possible D gene TRBD1, 5 bases. Germline V CDR1 and CDR2: MDHEN, SYDVKM. Trimming shortened V by 3 bases and J by 2 bases, and 15 bases separated the two germline ends. The CDR3 sequence is 16 residues long. The DNA of the CDR3 is TGTGCCAGCAGTTTGAGGAAGGGGCCTAACACAGATACGCAGTATTTT. Its protein is CASSLRKGPNTDTQYF.

This clone came up a few times. This sequence joins TRBV4-1 and TRBJ2-7; 8 positions agree with TRBD1. This CDR3 has 15 amino acids. Trimming at V came to 0 bases and at J to 5 bases, leaving 6 bases not matched to a gene. Germline loops: CDR1 MGHRA, CDR2 YSYEKL. The CDR3 coding sequence is TGCGCCAGCAGCCAAGATGGGAGCAGGGGGCACGAGCAGTACTTC. Amino acids: CASSQDGSRGHEQYF.

The chain combines TRBV3-1 (or the pseudogene TRBV3-2) with TRBJ1-1, with 7 positions matching TRBD1. From germline, CDR1 is LGHDT and CDR2 YNNKEL (reference sequence). Trimming at V came to 4 bases and at J to 6 bases, leaving 8 bases not matched to a gene. The CDR3 has 14 amino acids. CDR3 sequence reads: CASSLLQGSAEAFF. The CDR3 region has the DNA TGTGCCAGCAGCCTCCTACAGGGGAGCGCTGAAGCTTTCTTT.

This sequence joins TRBV3-1 (or the pseudogene TRBV3-2) and TRBJ1-4; no firm D call. There are 13 residues in the CDR3. The V and J ends lost 4 bases and 12 bases respectively, with 15 bases between them. Per germline, CDR1 LGHDT and CDR2 YNNKEL (reference sequence). In DNA form, the CDR3 reads TGTGCCAGCAGCCTGATGGCAAATGGGCAACTGTTTTTT. The encoded protein is CASSLMANGQLFF.

V usage is TRBV6-1 and J usage is TRBJ1-6; D is ambiguous. Looked up from germline, CDR1 is MNHNS and CDR2 is SASEGT. The CDR3 is 14 amino acids. With 1 base removed from V and 7 bases from J, the gap between germline ends came to 8 bases. CDR3 bases: TGTGCCAGCAGTGAAGGGACGGGGAATTCACCCCTCCACTTT. This sequence encodes CASSEGTGNSPLHF.

The chain joins TRBV25-1 to TRBJ1-1; 8 bases fit TRBD1. The germline V gene encodes CDR1 MGHDK and CDR2 SYGVNS. The CDR3 has 16 residues. With V trimmed by 2 bases and J by 3 bases, 8 bases remained unmatched. The CDR3 DNA sequence: TGTGCCAGCAGTGAACGACAGGGGATTTCGGACACTGAAGCTTTCTTT. Protein sequence: CASSERQGISDTEAFF.

This clone was detected only a few times. The chain employs TRBV18 and TRBJ1-5; perhaps TRBD1 as D (5 bases). V was pared by 2 bases and J by 0 bases, with 14 bases between. CDR3 length: 17 amino acids. The germline V gene has CDR1 KGHSH and CDR2 LQKENI. The CDR3 loop is CASSPKEGRGSNQPQHF. CDR3 DNA sequence: TGTGCCAGCTCACCAAAGGAGGGGCGGGGTAGCAATCAGCCCCAGCATTTT.

This sequence joins TRBV29-1 and TRBJ1-4, with TRBD1 matching 12 bases. The CDR3 totals 14 residues. V shed 5 bases and J 8 bases; nucleotides not matched to a gene: 6. Germline assignment: CDR1 SQVTM and CDR2 ANQGSEA. Here the CDR3 DNA reads TGCAGCGTTCACGGGACAGGGGGCAAAGAAAAACTGTTTTTT. This codes for CSVHGTGGKEKLFF.

Only a few counts were recorded for this clone. The J gene is TRBJ1-2, the V gene TRBV7-9, with D maybe TRBD1 (5 bases). Between the trimmed V and J ends, which lost 1 base and 2 bases, there was a span of 14 bases. Looked up from germline, CDR1 is SEHNR and CDR2 is FQNEAQ (reference sequence). The length of the CDR3 is 16 residues. This CDR3 reads CASSLGATAINYGYTF. For the CDR3, the DNA is TGTGCCAGCAGCTTAGGGGCGACAGCGATCAACTATGGCTACACCTTC.

V and J are TRBV7-3 and TRBJ1-4; D unclear. Between the trimmed V and J ends, which lost 6 bases and 0 bases, there was a span of 20 bases. CDR3 length: 18 residues. CDR1 and CDR2 (germline): SGHTA, FQGTGA. The CDR3 region is CASRLKDMWAATNEKLFF. CDR3 bases: TGTGCCAGCAGACTTAAAGACATGTGGGCTGCAACTAATGAAAAACTGTTTTTT.